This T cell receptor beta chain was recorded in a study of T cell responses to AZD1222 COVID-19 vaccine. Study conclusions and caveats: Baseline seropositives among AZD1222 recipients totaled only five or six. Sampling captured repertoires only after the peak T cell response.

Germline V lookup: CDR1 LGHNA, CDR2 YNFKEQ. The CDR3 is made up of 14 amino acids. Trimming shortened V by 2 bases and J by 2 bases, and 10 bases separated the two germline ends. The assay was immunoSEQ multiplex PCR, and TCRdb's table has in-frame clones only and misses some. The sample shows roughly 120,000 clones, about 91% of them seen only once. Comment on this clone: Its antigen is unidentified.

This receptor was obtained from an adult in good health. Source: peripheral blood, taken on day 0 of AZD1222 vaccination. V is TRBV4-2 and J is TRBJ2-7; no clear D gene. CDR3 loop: CASSQNGVTYEQYF. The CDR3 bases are TGTGCCAGCAGCCAAAATGGGGTCACCTACGAGCAGTACTTC.